This T cell receptor (beta chain) came from a study of T cells in localized non-small cell lung cancer (dated by TCRdb to about 2020). About the full investigation: The study analyzed T cell repertoires of 200 to 300 early-stage NSCLC patients, comparing tumors and uninvolved tumor-adjacent lungs. The cohort consisted of 200 to 300 treatment-naive NSCLC patients whose localized lung tumors had been resected. A mean age of 66.3 years was recorded for the NSCLC patients, of whom under 150 were male and about 100 were female. Results the study describes overall, beyond this receptor: Higher blood T cell density associated with longer overall survival, while higher adjacent-lung clonality associated with shorter survival. Since the design was exploratory, TCR variables were selected using unadjusted p-values with no false-discovery rate correction. The highest T cell clonality was observed in uninvolved tumor-adjacent lung, where clonality exceeded that of tumor, suggesting that antigenic responses were more focused in uninvolved tumor-adjacent lung. Multi-region tumor sequencing was not performed, so intratumor heterogeneity could not be excluded. A median of around 50 of the top 100 tumor clones were detected in paired uninvolved adjacent lung, and under 30 of these tumor clones were also found among the top 100 clones of the paired uninvolved adjacent lung.

Measured from the cysteine to the phenylalanine, the CDR3 is 15 residues long. Of all the DNA, just the CDR3 is kept, 45 bases in frame from base 1. The trim is 1 base for V and 0 bases for J, with a gap of 9 bases between the germline ends. The germline V gene sets CDR1 to KGHSH and CDR2 to LQKENI. At diagnosis, peripheral blood, uninvolved tumor-adjacent lung and tumor were collected and were preserved as a mix of fresh-frozen and FFPE material. For TCR repertoire profiling, blood samples were analyzed as peripheral blood mononuclear cells. Of note for this clone: Its antigen target is currently unknown. No base quality values were provided; no much bigger clone lies one nucleotide off.

TCR beta CDR3 regions were sequenced from DNA using the immunoSEQ Assay. Under the source paper's analysis protocol: To compute T cell density, TCR beta template counts were normalized to usable DNA, which was estimated by amplifying housekeeping genes. Richness was estimated using the preseqR package, with extrapolation to 400,000 templates for PBMC samples and to 120,000 templates for tissue samples. Clonality was defined as one minus Pielou's evenness. To identify tissue-enriched TCRs, differential abundance testing was run on productive amino-acid clonotypes with a minimum total count of 5 and an alpha of 0.1. Repertoire overlap between compartments was quantified with the Jaccard Index and Morisita Overlap Index. TCR beta CDR3s were clustered by GLIPH together with public tetramer-defined viral CDR3s, and at least three viral sequences plus V-gene enrichment were required for viral motifs. In TCRdb, the immuneACCESS table is reduced to in-frame sequences with V and J assigned. These tables do not hold every clone; where another copy was compared, an unresolved V gene accounts for under half, and the others remain unexplained. D and trimming were read from the DNA, whereas the V and J calls and clone size are those reported in that table. This sample is represented by more than 30,000 clones; more than 75% of them were singletons. Together, the top ten hold 4% to 4.5% of the sample.

This clonotype was sampled from a male donor aged 60 or older with stage III lung adenocarcinoma. Sequenced material: peripheral blood, taken before any cancer treatment. The rearrangement joined TRBV18 to TRBJ2-5; no D segment can be confidently identified. CDR3 sequence: CASSPRYLDQETQYF. The DNA sequence is TGTGCCAGCTCACCACGTTACCTAGACCAAGAGACCCAGTACTTC. Full variable domain (CDR3 extended with the reference TRBV18 and TRBJ2-5 proteins): NAGVMQNPRHLVRRRGQEARLRCSPMKGHSHVYWYRQLPEEGLKFMVYLQKENIIDESGMPKERFSAEFPKEGPSILRIQQVVRGDSAAYFCASSPRYLDQETQYFGPGTRLLVL.